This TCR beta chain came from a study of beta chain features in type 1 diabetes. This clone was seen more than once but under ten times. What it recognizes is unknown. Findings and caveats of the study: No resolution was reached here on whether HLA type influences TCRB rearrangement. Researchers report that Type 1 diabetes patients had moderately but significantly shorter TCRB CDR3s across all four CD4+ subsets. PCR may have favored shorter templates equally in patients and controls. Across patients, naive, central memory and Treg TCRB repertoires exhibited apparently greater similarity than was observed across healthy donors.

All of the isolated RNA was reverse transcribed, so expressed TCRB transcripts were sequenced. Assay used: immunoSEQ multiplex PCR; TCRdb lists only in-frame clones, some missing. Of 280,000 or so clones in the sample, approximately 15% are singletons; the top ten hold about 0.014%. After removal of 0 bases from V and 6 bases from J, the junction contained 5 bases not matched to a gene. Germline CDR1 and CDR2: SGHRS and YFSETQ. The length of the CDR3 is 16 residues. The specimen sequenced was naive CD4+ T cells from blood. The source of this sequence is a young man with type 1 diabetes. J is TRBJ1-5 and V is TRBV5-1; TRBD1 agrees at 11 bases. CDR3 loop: CASSLGTGGPGQPQHF. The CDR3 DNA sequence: TGCGCCAGCAGCTTGGGGACAGGGGGCCCGGGTCAGCCCCAGCATTTT.